This passage covers 10 T cell receptor beta chains from one sample sequenced in a study of blood T cell repertoires in COVID-19. Method: immunoSEQ multiplex PCR; TCRdb's copy keeps in-frame clones and lacks some. In the table there are approximately 130,000 clones, about 85% of which are singletons. The sequencing input was peripheral blood. Source of these receptors: a human donor in a cohort sampled during active COVID-19.

The J gene is TRBJ1-2, the V gene TRBV11-2, with D possibly matching TRBD1 (6 bases). The length of the CDR3 is 12 residues. The germline gives CDR1 SGHAT, CDR2 FQNNGV. Trimming stripped 10 bases from V and 4 bases from J, with 13 bases between. Here the CDR3 reads CATRGLSYGYTF. CDR3 nucleotide sequence: TGTGCCACCAGGGGACTCTCCTATGGCTACACCTTC.

The rearrangement links TRBV7-2 to TRBJ2-2, with a possible D match to TRBD1 (5 bases). The germline CDR1 and CDR2 sequences are SGHTA and FQGNSA. This CDR3 spans 13 amino acids. With 7 bases removed from V and 6 bases from J, the gap between germline ends came to 12 bases. The CDR3 nucleotides read TGTGCCAGCAACCTTTTAGGGGCCGGGGAGCTGTTTTTT. It encodes CASNLLGAGELFF.

This clone has only a few counts. Other DNA sequences of this sample code for an identical CDR3. This chain uses TRBV7-9 with TRBJ1-2; TRBD1 might be the D (6 bases). The CDR3 is 13 residues long. The germline gives CDR1 SEHNR, CDR2 FQNEAQ (reference sequence). Trimming took 1 base from V and 4 from J, leaving 7 bases between them. This CDR3 is CASSLGTAYGYTF. DNA for the CDR3: TGTGCCAGCAGCTTAGGGACAGCCTATGGCTACACCTTC.

This clone was observed a few times. The chain uses TRBV19 and TRBJ1-4; TRBD1 matches at 7 bases. The germline V gene has CDR1 LNHDA and CDR2 SQIVND (reference sequence). The CDR3 consists of 15 residues. Unmatched junction bases numbered 6, after V lost 6 bases and J lost 2 bases. CDR3 region: CASRIDRATNEKLFF. The CDR3 nucleotides read TGTGCCAGTAGAATCGACAGGGCGACTAATGAAAAACTGTTTTTT. The full variable domain, its missing parts supplied by reference TRBV19 and TRBJ1-4, is DGGITQSPKYLFRKEGQNVTLSCEQNLNHDAMYWYRQDPGQGLRLIYYSQIVNDFQKGDIAEGYSVSREKKESFPLTVTSAQKNPTAFYLCASRIDRATNEKLFFGSGTQLSVL.

V and J are TRBV7-2 and TRBJ1-1; D remains ambiguous. Germline assignment: CDR1 SGHTA and CDR2 FQGNSA. The length of the CDR3 is 14 residues. Trimming took 2 bases from V and 2 from J, leaving 9 bases between them. DNA for the CDR3: TGTGCCAGCAGCTTAATCTCAGGAAACACTGAAGCTTTCTTT. Residues: CASSLISGNTEAFF. Based on the CDR3 plus reference TRBV7-2 and TRBJ1-1, the full variable domain is GAGVSQSPSNKVTEKGKDVELRCDPISGHTALYWYRQSLGQGLEFLIYFQGNSAPDKSGLPSDRFSAERTGGSVSTLTIQRTQQEDSAVYLCASSLISGNTEAFFGQGTRLTVV.

This sequence joins TRBV4-3 and TRBJ2-7, with 7 bases fitting TRBD2. There are 12 residues in the CDR3. Unmatched junction bases numbered 7, after V lost 11 bases and J lost 3 bases. From germline, CDR1 is LGHNA and CDR2 YSLEER. CDR3 loop: CAGAAGDYEQYV. In DNA, the CDR3 is TGCGCCGGAGCGGCGGGGGACTACGAGCAGTACGTC.

In this sample, this clone turned up once. The genes are TRBV5-4 and TRBJ2-2; TRBD1 agrees at 8 bases. There are 16 residues in the CDR3. Per the germline V gene, CDR1 is SGHNT and CDR2 is YYREEE (reference sequence). Trimming cost V 0 bases and J 6 bases; bases outside gene matches: 7. The CDR3 nucleotides are TGTGCCAGCAGCTTGGGGGGACTCAGGGGGCCCGGGGAGCTGTTTTTT. This gives the protein CASSLGGLRGPGELFF.

This clone was detected a few times. The chain combines TRBV6-5 with TRBJ1-2; no definite D call. The CDR3 covers 12 residues. The germline CDR1 and CDR2 sequences are MNHEY and SVGAGI. V lost 5 bases and J lost 8, with 12 bases in between. The CDR3 here is CASSNGGEGYTF. The CDR3 coding sequence is TGTGCCAGCAGTAACGGAGGTGAGGGCTACACCTTC.

The chain combines TRBV21-1 with TRBJ1-3. TRBV21-1 is assigned pseudogene status. The CDR3 length is 18 residues. Written as DNA, the CDR3 is TGTGCCAGCAGCAAAGAAGGTCCGGGGGGCAGGGCTGGAAACACCATATATTTT. Protein product: CASSKEGPGGRAGNTIYF.

This chain uses TRBV9 with TRBJ2-3, with TRBD2 identical over 9 bases. The CDR3 runs 14 residues. From germline, CDR1 is SGDLS and CDR2 YYNGEE. Trimming at V came to 3 bases and at J to 2 bases, leaving 1 base not matched to a gene. The DNA of the CDR3 is TGTGCCAGCAGCGAGCGGGGGGACACAGATACGCAGTATTTT. Translating gives CASSERGDTDTQYF.